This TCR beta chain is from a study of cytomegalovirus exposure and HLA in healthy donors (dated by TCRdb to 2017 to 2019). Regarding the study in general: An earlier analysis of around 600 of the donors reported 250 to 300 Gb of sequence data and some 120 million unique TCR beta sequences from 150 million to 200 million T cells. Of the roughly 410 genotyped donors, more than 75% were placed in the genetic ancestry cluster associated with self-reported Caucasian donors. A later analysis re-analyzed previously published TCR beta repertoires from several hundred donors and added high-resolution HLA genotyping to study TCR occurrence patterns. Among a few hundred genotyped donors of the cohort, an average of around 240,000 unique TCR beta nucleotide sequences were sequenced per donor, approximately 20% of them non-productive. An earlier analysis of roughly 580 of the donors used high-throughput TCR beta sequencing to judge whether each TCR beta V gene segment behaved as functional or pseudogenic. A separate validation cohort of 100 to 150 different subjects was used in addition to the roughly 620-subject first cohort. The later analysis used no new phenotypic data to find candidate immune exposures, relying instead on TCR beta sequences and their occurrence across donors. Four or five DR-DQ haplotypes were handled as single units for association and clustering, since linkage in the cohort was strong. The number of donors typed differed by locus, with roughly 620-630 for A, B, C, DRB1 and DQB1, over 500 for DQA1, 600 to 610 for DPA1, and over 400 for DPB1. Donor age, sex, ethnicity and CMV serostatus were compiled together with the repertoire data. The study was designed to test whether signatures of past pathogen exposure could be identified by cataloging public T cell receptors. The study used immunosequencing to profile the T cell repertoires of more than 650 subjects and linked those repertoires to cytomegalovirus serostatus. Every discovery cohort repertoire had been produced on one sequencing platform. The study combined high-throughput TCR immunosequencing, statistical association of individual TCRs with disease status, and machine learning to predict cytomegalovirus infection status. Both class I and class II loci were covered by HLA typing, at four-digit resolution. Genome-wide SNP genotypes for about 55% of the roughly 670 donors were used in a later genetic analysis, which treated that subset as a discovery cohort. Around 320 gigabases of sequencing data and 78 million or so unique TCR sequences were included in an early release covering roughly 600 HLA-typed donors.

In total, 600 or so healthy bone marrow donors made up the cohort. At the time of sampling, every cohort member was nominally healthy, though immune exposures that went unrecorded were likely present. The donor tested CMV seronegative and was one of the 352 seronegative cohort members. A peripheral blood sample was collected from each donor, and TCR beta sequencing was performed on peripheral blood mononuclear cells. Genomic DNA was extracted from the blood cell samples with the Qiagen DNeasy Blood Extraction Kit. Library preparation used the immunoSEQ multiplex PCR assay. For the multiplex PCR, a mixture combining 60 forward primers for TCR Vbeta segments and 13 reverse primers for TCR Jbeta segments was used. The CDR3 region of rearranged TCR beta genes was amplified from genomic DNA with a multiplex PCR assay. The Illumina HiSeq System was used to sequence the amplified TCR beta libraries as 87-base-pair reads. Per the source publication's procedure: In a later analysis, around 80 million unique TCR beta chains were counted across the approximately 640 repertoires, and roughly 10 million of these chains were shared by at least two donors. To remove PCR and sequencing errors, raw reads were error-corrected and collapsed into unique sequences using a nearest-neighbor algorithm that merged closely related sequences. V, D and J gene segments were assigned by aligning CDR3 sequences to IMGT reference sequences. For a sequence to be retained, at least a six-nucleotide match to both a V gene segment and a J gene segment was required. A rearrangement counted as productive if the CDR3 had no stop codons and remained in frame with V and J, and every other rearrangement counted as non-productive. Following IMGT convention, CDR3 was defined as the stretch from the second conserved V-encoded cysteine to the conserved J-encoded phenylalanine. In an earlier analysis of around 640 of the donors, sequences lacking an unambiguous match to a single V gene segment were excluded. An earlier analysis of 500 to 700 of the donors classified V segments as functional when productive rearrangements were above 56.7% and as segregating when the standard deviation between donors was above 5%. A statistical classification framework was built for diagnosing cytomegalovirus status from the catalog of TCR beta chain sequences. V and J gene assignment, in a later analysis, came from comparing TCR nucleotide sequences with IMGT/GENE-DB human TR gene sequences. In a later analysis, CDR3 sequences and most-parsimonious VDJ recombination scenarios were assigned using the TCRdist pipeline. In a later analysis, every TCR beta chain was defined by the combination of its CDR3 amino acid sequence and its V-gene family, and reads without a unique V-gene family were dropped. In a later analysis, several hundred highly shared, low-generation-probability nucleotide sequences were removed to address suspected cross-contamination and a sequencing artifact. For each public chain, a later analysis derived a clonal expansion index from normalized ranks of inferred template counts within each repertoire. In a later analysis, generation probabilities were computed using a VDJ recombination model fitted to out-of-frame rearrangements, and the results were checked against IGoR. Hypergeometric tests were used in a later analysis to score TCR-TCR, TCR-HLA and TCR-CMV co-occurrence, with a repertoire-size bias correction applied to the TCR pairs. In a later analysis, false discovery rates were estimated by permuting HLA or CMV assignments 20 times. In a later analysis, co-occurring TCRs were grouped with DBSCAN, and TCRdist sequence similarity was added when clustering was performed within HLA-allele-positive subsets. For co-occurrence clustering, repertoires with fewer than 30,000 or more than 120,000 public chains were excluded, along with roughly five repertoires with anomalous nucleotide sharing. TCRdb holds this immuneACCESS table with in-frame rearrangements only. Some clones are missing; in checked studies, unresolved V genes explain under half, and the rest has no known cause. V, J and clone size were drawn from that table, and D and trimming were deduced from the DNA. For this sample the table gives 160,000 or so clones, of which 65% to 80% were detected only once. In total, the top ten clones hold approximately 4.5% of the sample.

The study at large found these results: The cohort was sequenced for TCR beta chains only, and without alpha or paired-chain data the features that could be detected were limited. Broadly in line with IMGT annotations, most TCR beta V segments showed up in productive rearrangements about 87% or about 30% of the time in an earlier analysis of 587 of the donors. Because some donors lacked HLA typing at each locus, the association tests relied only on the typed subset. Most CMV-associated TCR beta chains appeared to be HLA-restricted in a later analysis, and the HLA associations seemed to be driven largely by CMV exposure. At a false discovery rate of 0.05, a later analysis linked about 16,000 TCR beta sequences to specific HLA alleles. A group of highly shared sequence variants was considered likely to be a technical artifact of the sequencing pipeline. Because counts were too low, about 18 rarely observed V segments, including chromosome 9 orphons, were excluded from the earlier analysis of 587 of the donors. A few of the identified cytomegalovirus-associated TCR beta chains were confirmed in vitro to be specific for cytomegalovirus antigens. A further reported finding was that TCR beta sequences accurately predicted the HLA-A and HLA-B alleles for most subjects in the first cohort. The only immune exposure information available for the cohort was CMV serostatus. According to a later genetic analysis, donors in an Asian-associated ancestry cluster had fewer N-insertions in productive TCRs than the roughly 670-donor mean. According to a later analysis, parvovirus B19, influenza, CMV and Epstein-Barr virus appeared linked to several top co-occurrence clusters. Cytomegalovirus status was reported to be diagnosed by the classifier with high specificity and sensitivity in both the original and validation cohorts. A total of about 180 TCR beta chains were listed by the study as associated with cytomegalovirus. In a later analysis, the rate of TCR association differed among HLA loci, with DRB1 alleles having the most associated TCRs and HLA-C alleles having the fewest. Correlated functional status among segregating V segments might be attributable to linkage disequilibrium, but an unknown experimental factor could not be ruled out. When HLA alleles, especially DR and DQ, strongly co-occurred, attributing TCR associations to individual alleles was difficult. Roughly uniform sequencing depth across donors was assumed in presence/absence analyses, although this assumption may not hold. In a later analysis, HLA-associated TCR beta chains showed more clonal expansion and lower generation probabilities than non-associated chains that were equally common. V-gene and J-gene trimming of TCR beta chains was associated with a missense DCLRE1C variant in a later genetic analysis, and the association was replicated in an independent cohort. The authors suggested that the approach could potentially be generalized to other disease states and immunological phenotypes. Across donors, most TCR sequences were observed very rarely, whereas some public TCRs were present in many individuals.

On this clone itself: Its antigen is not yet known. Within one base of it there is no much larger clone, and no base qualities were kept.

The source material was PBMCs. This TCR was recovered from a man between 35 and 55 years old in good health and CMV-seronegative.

The nucleotides are TGTGCCAGCAGTTACGCACAGAAATACGAGCAGTACTTC. The resulting protein is CASSYAQKYEQYF. The chain joins TRBV6-5 to TRBJ2-7; the D gene assignment is ambiguous. Reading the germline V gene gives CDR1 MNHEY and CDR2 SVGAGI. V loses 2 bases of germline sequence and J loses 4 bases, and the interval between the two ends is 9 bases. Spanning cysteine to phenylalanine, the CDR3 consists of 13 amino acids. Just the 39-base CDR3 DNA is kept, in frame starting at base 1.